This TCR beta chain was documented in a study of beta chain features in type 1 diabetes (dated by TCRdb to 2016 to 2019). Looking at the study overall: Mean age, gender distribution, total cell number and subset yield were not different between patients and healthy donors. A total of 90 million to 120 million sorted cells were examined across all samples, and a strong correlation was observed between cell number per subset and RNA yield. The study compared TCRB repertoires of sorted circulating CD4+ T cell subsets between recently diagnosed type 1 diabetes patients and matched healthy donors. Naive and central memory subsets were obtained from all 28 donors, but regulatory and stem cell-like memory subsets were isolated from only 8 patients and roughly 8 healthy donors.

The cysteine opens and the phenylalanine closes a CDR3 of 12 amino acids. The read is trimmed to its CDR3 DNA, 36 bases read in frame from base 1. At the junction V is shortened by 4 bases and J by 6 bases, with 10 bases in between. CDR1 and CDR2 (GTSNPN, SVGIG) derive from the germline V gene (reference sequence). What the research found in general, with its limitations: Because cDNA was sequenced instead of genomic DNA, highly expressing activated cells could be over-represented, though the groups showed no difference in activation or CD3 levels. HLA sub-analyses involved small numbers of individuals, so any influence of HLA type on TCRB rearrangement remained unresolved. A moderate but significant shortening of TCRB CDR3 length was observed in type 1 diabetes patients in all four CD4+ subsets. The naive, central memory and regulatory TCRB repertoires appeared to resemble one another more closely among patients than among healthy donors. Shorter templates might be favored by PCR, yet because patient and control samples were amplified and corrected together, any such skew would affect both groups equally. At VDJ recombination sites, patients with type 1 diabetes made fewer insertions and deleted more nucleotides, a pattern implying thymic rearrangement abnormalities.

Each donor gave one peripheral blood draw, roughly 120 mL on average, collected into heparinised tubes. A BD FACSAria II and a panel including CD45RO, CCR7, CD25, CD127, CD95 and CD27 were used to sort naive, central memory, regulatory and stem cell-like memory CD4+ T cells. A purity above 98% was achieved for all sorted populations. PBMCs were separated immediately by Lymphoprep density gradient centrifugation and were stained directly, without being cultured. So that batch effects would be minimized, each experiment stained and sorted samples in pairs, pairing one healthy donor with one patient. The entire amount of isolated RNA was reverse transcribed using the High Capacity cDNA Reverse Transcription Kit, so the sequenced TCRB transcripts were expressed ones. Deep immunoSEQ sequencing was performed on naive, central memory and regulatory T cell samples, with an average of approximately 3.9 million total reads per sample. Sorted cells were lysed in RLT buffer and RNA was extracted with DNase-treated RNeasy Micro or Mini kits, depending on cell number. Each cell subset was processed separately to prevent cross-contamination, with patient and healthy donor samples processed together. TCRB sequences were amplified from cDNA with the immunoSEQ multiplex PCR, producing 87-bp fragments spanning the CDR3 region. Sequencing of the amplicons was performed on the Illumina HiSeq platform. Concerning the study's data processing: PCR bias was corrected computationally using synthetic template baselines, and reads within Hamming distance 2 were collapsed, with unmergeable singletons discarded. Reads were aligned against IMGT so that V, D and J genes, CDR3 length and insertions or deletions at six rearrangement sites could be assigned. Within each subset, clonotype counts were normalized to sorted cell number, after which true diversity and Gini coefficients were computed with the tcR R package. Repertoire sharing was quantified using the overlap coefficient calculated on TCRB nucleotide sequences. As a proxy for the pre-selection repertoire, out-of-frame TCRB sequences from naive cells were analyzed. TCRdb obtained this table from immuneACCESS and retained in-frame rearrangements with V and J assigned. These tables miss some clones; where compared with another copy, unresolved V genes account for less than half of the shortfall, and the remainder is unexplained. That table is the source of V, J and clone size, and D and trimming were worked out from the DNA. The sample table lists 200,000 to 300,000 clones, more than 65% of them with a count of one. Approximately 0.053% of the sample goes to the ten largest clones.

Worth noting for this clone: Its target antigen remains unknown. No base quality values were provided; no much bigger clone lies one nucleotide off.

This chain joins TRBV30 to TRBJ1-5; perhaps TRBD1 is the D gene, with 5 bases matching. The source of this sequence is a man aged 30-40 years in good health. Specimen: naive CD4+ T cells from blood. Interpreted using the paper, the cell subset or site label stands for: true naive CD4+ T cells. Here the CDR3 is given as CAWTQGGQPQHF. The DNA reads TGTGCCTGGACTCAGGGTGGTCAGCCCCAGCATTTT.